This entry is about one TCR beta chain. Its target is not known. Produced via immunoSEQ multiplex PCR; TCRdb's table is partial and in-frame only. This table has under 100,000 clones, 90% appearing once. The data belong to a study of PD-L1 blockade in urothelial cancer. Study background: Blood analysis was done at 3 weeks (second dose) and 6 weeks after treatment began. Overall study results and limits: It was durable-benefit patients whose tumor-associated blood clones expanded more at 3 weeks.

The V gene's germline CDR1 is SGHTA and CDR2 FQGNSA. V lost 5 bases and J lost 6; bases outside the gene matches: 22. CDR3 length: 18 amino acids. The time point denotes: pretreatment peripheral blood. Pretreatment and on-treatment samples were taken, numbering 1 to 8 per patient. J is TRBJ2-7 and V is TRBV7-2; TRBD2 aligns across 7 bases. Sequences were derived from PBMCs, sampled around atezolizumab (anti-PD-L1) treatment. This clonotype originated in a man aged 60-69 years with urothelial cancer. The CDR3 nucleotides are TGTGCCAGCAGCCCCCGAGGTGCAGCACCGACTTCGGGGGGCGAGCAGTACTTC. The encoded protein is CASSPRGAAPTSGGEQYF.